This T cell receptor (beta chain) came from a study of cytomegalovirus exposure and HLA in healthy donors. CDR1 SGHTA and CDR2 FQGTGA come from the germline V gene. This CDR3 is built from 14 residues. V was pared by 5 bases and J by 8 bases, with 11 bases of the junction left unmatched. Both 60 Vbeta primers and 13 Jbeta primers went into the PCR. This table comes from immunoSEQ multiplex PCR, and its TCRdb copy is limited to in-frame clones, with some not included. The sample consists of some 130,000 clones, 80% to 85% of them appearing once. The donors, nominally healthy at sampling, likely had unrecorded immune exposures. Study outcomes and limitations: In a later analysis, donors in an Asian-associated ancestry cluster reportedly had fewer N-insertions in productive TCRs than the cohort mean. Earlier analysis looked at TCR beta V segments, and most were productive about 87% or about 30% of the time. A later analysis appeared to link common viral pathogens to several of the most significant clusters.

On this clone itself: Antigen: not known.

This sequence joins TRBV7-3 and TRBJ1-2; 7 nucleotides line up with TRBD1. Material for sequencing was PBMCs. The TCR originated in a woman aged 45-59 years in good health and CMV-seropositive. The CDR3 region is CASSPGGGGQGYTF. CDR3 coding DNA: TGTGCCAGCAGCCCAGGGGGAGGAGGTCAGGGCTACACCTTC.